This TCR beta chain originates from a study of blood T cell repertoires in COVID-19 (dated by TCRdb to about 2020). Broadly, across the study: Collaborator samples came from the United States, Italy and Spain and covered acute and convalescent phases of COVID-19. The repertoires were released in a freely available public database intended as a resource for research on the immune response to SARS-CoV-2. Samples came from the ongoing ImmuneRACE study (first 160 participants) plus 1,254 subjects from 6 global collaborators. The prospective study material was composed of cDNA or gDNA derived from T cells, B-cell-depleted T cells, or PBMCs. The dataset comprised deeply sampled blood TCRbeta repertoires from subjects exposed to, actively infected with, or recovered from COVID-19. HLA class I and class II types, where available, came from metadata supplied by the sample provider rather than from assay-based typing. Nearly every sample came with metadata listing a de-identified subject ID, COVID-19 status, age in years and sex.

About this clone: Its antigen specificity is not known. No base-level quality is on record; no much larger clone is a single base apart.

Collaborating institutions collected whole blood in K2EDTA tubes following their own protocols. For TCRbeta analysis, collaborators shipped samples as frozen whole blood, isolated PBMCs, or DNA extracted from either of those sample types. What the research found in general, with its limitations: Clinical and demographic metadata were provided uncurated, with the amount varying by source and participant.

At the junction V is shortened by 7 bases and J by 3 bases, with 13 bases in between. The germline V gene gives CDR1 as SGHAT and CDR2 as FQNNGV. Including cysteine and phenylalanine, the CDR3 has 13 amino acids. CDR3 DNA only is kept here, 39 bases in frame from base 1. TCRbeta CDR3 regions were amplified from genomic DNA using the immunoSEQ Assay, a bias-controlled multiplex PCR. The study's processing was this. The number of nucleated cells in each sample was estimated by amplification of reference gene primers within the assay. Sequence reads were collapsed and filtered to measure the absolute abundance of every unique TCRbeta CDR3 rearrangement. For each sample, productive Simpson clonality was calculated as the square root of Simpson's diversity index across productive rearrangements. This immuneACCESS table, as held by TCRdb, lists in-frame sequences with V and J called but not all clones. Of the missing ones, under half trace to an unresolved V gene in checked studies; the others have no known cause. The V and J calls and the clone size are those of that table, but D and trimming were determined from the DNA. The sample yields some 670,000 clones; about 90% were counted once. Approximately 0.3% of the sample rests with the top ten.

This receptor was obtained from a woman between 18 and 29 years old with acute or convalescent COVID-19. The sequence links TRBV11-2 to TRBJ2-7, with TRBD2 as a weak D call on 6 bases. Sequenced input: peripheral blood. The base sequence is TGTGCCAGCAAAGACCTGGGACTCTACGAGCAGTACTTC. It codes for CASKDLGLYEQYF.